This is a list of T cell receptor beta chains from one sample in a study of cytomegalovirus exposure and HLA in healthy donors. Using immunoSEQ multiplex PCR, the repertoire was profiled, and TCRdb retains in-frame clones only, with some absent. The repertoire holds approximately 180,000 clones, 70% to 85% seen once, with roughly 5.2% in the top ten. Input material: PBMCs. Source of these receptors: a young man in good health and CMV-seronegative. Both conserved end residues are part of each CDR3. D genes are given only for firm matches. The listing skips clone size in some rows; elsewhere it reads once, few, many or a size class.

TRBV5-1	.	TRBJ2-1	.	CASTSGRTAGNEQFF	TGCGCCAGCACCTCCGGGCGGACTGCGGGCAATGAGCAGTTCTTC
TRBV7-6	.	TRBJ2-6	.	CASSLGTGTGANVLTF	TGTGCCAGCAGCTTAGGAACAGGGACTGGGGCCAACGTCCTGACTTTC
TRBV19	.	TRBJ2-6	.	CASSIALVTISGANVLTF	TGTGCCAGTAGTATAGCTCTAGTTACGATCTCTGGGGCCAACGTCCTGACTTTC
TRBV30	TRBD2	TRBJ2-1	.	CAWSVGLAGPHEQFF	TGTGCCTGGAGTGTCGGTTTAGCGGGACCTCATGAGCAGTTCTTC
TRBV5-1	.	TRBJ2-7	.	CASSLVFLGDEQYF	TGCGCCAGCAGCTTAGTCTTCCTTGGAGACGAGCAGTACTTC
TRBV5-6	.	TRBJ2-3	.	CASSIAGLPSTDTQYF	TGTGCCAGCAGCATCGCGGGACTCCCTAGCACAGATACGCAGTATTTT
TRBV7-9	.	TRBJ2-1	once	CASSLGPPVDEQFF	TGTGCCAGCAGTTTGGGGCCCCCGGTCGATGAGCAGTTCTTC
TRBV7-2	TRBD1	TRBJ2-2	.	CASSPDRDTGELFF	TGTGCCAGCAGCCCGGACAGGGACACCGGGGAGCTGTTTTTT
TRBV27	.	TRBJ2-2	once	CASSLRAANTGELFF	TGTGCCAGCAGTTTAAGAGCTGCGAACACCGGGGAGCTGTTTTTT
TRBV30	.	TRBJ2-3	.	CAWTINEGTDTQYF	TGTGCCTGGACCATCAATGAGGGCACAGATACGCAGTATTTT
TRBV5-1	.	TRBJ1-2	.	CASSPQVGGYTF	TGCGCCAGCAGCCCGCAGGTGGGTGGCTACACCTTC
TRBV13	.	TRBJ2-7	.	CASSFLSDEQYF	TGTGCCAGCAGCTTCCTTAGCGACGAGCAGTACTTC
TRBV11-2	TRBD1	TRBJ1-2	.	CASSLGGTDLFYYGYTF	TGTGCCAGCAGCTTAGGAGGGACAGATCTTTTTTACTATGGCTACACCTTC
TRBV19	.	TRBJ1-1	few	CASGSSVNTEAFF	TGTGCCAGTGGTAGTTCAGTGAACACTGAAGCTTTCTTT
TRBV7-6	TRBD1	TRBJ1-5	.	CASSPRDRTYQPQHF	TGTGCCAGCAGCCCACGGGACAGAACGTATCAGCCCCAGCATTTT
TRBV10-3	.	TRBJ2-5	.	CAIRSTRGEETQYF	TGTGCCATCAGATCGACTAGAGGCGAGGAGACCCAGTACTTC
TRBV7-2	.	TRBJ1-6	.	CASTTRERFQAPLHF	TGTGCCAGCACCACCCGGGAACGCTTTCAGGCACCCCTCCACTTT
TRBV6-5	TRBD1	TRBJ2-7	.	CASSYGQGYSYEQYF	TGTGCCAGCAGTTACGGACAGGGGTACTCCTACGAGCAGTACTTC
TRBV28	.	TRBJ1-5	.	CASRGRTTQPQHF	TGTGCCAGCAGAGGACGGACAACTCAGCCCCAGCATTTT
TRBV2	TRBD2	TRBJ2-4	.	CASSPSGGVAKNIQYF	TGTGCCAGCAGCCCGAGCGGGGGGGTGGCCAAAAACATTCAGTACTTC